The rows below give T cell receptor beta chains drawn from one sample of a study of T cell responses to AZD1222 COVID-19 vaccine. Libraries were prepared by immunoSEQ multiplex PCR; TCRdb keeps only in-frame clonotypes and omits some of them. The sample records some 170,000 clones, 85% to 90% being singletons. The starting material was peripheral blood, obtained 28 days after the second dose of the MenACWY control vaccine. Receptors originate from an adult who received the MenACWY meningococcal vaccine as a control. Each CDR3 is given with its conserved first and last residue. Each record gives: J gene, clone size, V gene, D gene, CDR3 protein, CDR3 DNA. A D gene is named only where the DNA matches it firmly. Clone size is given for some rows only: seen once, a few or many times, or a class if the clone is expanded.

TRBJ2-5 | once | TRBV28 | - | CASRLGQMETQYF | TGTGCCAGCAGACTCGGACAGATGGAGACCCAGTACTTC
TRBJ1-2 | - | TRBV27 | - | CASSLVGGVYGYTF | TGTGCCAGCAGTTTAGTTGGGGGTGTCTATGGCTACACCTTC
TRBJ1-2 | - | TRBV29-1 | - | CSVDSSITNYGYTF | TGCAGCGTTGACTCCTCCATAACTAACTATGGCTACACCTTC
TRBJ2-7 | - | TRBV28 | TRBD1 | CASSLIQGVHEQYF | TGTGCCAGCAGTTTAATCCAGGGGGTGCACGAGCAGTACTTC
TRBJ1-2 | - | TRBV18 | - | CASSPPSGRDYGYTF | TGTGCCAGCTCACCACCATCCGGGAGGGACTATGGCTACACCTTC
TRBJ2-5 | - | TRBV11-1 | - | CASSTNGQSQETQYF | TGTGCCAGCAGCACCAATGGACAGTCCCAAGAGACCCAGTACTTC
TRBJ2-5 | - | TRBV27 | - | CASSHLQETQYF | TGTGCCAGCAGTCACCTACAAGAGACCCAGTACTTC
TRBJ2-1 | - | TRBV24-1 | - | CATSPSNYNEQFF | TGTGCCACCAGTCCTTCCAATTACAATGAGCAGTTCTTC
TRBJ2-5 | once | TRBV19 | TRBD2 | CASSTPTSGRAAETQYF | TGTGCCAGTAGTACCCCGACTAGCGGGAGGGCCGCAGAGACCCAGTACTTC
TRBJ1-1 | - | TRBV20-1 | - | CSASLHPGTEAFF | TGCAGTGCTAGTTTGCACCCGGGGACTGAAGCTTTCTTT
TRBJ2-7 | - | TRBV11-2 | - | CASSLARDVPYEQYF | TGTGCCAGCAGCTTAGCCCGAGACGTCCCCTACGAGCAGTACTTC
TRBJ1-1 | - | TRBV6-5 | - | CASSYGRGRTEAFF | TGTGCCAGCAGTTACGGCCGGGGGCGGACTGAAGCTTTCTTT
TRBJ1-2 | - | TRBV6-5 | - | CAYERGGLGYTF | TGTGCCTACGAACGCGGGGGGCTTGGCTACACCTTC
TRBJ2-1 | once | TRBV12-5 | TRBD2 | CASGLVIAGDASHEQFF | TGTGCTAGTGGTTTGGTAATAGCGGGAGACGCGTCCCATGAGCAGTTCTTC
TRBJ1-2 | - | TRBV12-3/TRBV12-4 | - | CASSLKVQGYTF | TGTGCCAGCAGTTTAAAGGTACAGGGATACACCTTC
TRBJ2-5 | few | TRBV29-1 | TRBD2 | CSVGLAGGQETQYF | TGCAGCGTTGGACTAGCGGGAGGCCAAGAGACCCAGTACTTC
TRBJ1-5 | - | TRBV19 | TRBD1 | CASNEGNRGYQPQHF | TGTGCCAGTAACGAAGGTAACAGGGGGTATCAGCCCCAGCATTTT
TRBJ1-5 | once | TRBV4-3 | - | CASSQELGQYSNQPQHF | TGCGCCAGCAGCCAAGAATTAGGCCAGTATAGCAATCAGCCCCAGCATTTT
TRBJ2-2 | - | TRBV11-3 | - | CASSLGWSRSTQTGELFF | TGTGCCAGCAGCTTAGGGTGGTCGCGCAGCACCCAAACCGGGGAGCTGTTTTTT
TRBJ1-1 | - | TRBV28 | - | CASSLFLGANTEAFF | TGTGCCAGCAGTTTATTCCTGGGGGCGAACACTGAAGCTTTCTTT
TRBJ2-7 | - | TRBV5-6 | - | CASSLGYTYEQYF | TGTGCCAGCAGCTTGGGGTACACCTACGAGCAGTACTTC
TRBJ2-1 | - | TRBV11-3 | - | CASSSGVYNEQFF | TGTGCCAGCAGCTCCGGCGTTTACAATGAGCAGTTCTTC
TRBJ1-2 | few | TRBV5-1 | - | CASKSPGTLYGYTF | TGCGCCAGCAAATCCCCCGGGACACTTTATGGCTACACCTTC
TRBJ2-7 | - | TRBV2 | - | CASTGLGSYEQYF | TGTGCCAGCACAGGCCTGGGGTCCTACGAGCAGTACTTC
TRBJ1-2 | few | TRBV2 | - | CASSELGDGYTF | TGTGCCAGCAGTGAACTGGGAGATGGCTACACCTTC
TRBJ1-5 | - | TRBV6-6 | - | CASQLGGRGHQPQHF | TGTGCCAGCCAACTAGGGGGGAGGGGACATCAGCCCCAGCATTTT
TRBJ2-5 | once | TRBV5-6 | TRBD1 | CASSLTDRAQETQYF | TGTGCCAGCAGCTTAACGGACAGGGCTCAAGAGACCCAGTACTTC
TRBJ1-2 | - | TRBV28 | - | CASSFGRGEGYTF | TGTGCCAGCAGTTTTGGAAGGGGGGAGGGCTACACCTTC
TRBJ1-5 | - | TRBV5-8 | - | CASSLARFSGLNQPQHF | TGTGCCAGCAGCTTGGCAAGGTTTTCGGGGTTGAATCAGCCCCAGCATTTT
TRBJ2-3 | - | TRBV27 | - | CASSLSGQTDTQYF | TGTGCCAGCAGTTTATCCGGGCAGACAGATACGCAGTATTTT
TRBJ1-1 | - | TRBV16 | - | CASSLGVEAFF | TGTGCCAGCAGCCTAGGGGTCGAAGCTTTCTTT
TRBJ1-4 | - | TRBV5-4 | - | CASSPRATNEKLFF | TGTGCCAGCAGCCCTAGAGCAACTAATGAAAAACTGTTTTTT
TRBJ2-7 | - | TRBV6-5 | - | CASSYSKREHSYEQYF | TGTGCCAGCAGTTACTCGAAAAGGGAACACTCGTACGAGCAGTACTTC
TRBJ2-3 | - | TRBV12-3/TRBV12-4 | TRBD2 | CASRLAGGDTQYF | TGTGCCAGCAGACTAGCGGGAGGAGATACGCAGTATTTT
TRBJ1-1 | - | TRBV5-4 | - | CASTRVTPRGGTEAFF | TGTGCCAGCACCCGCGTAACTCCCCGAGGGGGCACTGAAGCTTTCTTT
TRBJ1-1 | - | TRBV30 | - | CAWRTPGGAEAFF | TGTGCCTGGAGAACCCCGGGGGGGGCTGAAGCTTTCTTT
TRBJ1-2 | - | TRBV5-1 | TRBD1 | CASSAPLSTGAPHGYTF | TGCGCCAGCAGCGCTCCCCTTTCCACAGGGGCGCCTCACGGCTACACCTTC
TRBJ1-1 | - | TRBV18 | - | CASSPFQGTENTEAFF | TGTGCCAGCTCACCATTCCAGGGAACGGAGAACACTGAAGCTTTCTTT
TRBJ2-2 | - | TRBV25-1 | TRBD1 | CASSESFGQGDSTGELFF | TGTGCCAGCAGTGAATCCTTTGGACAGGGGGACTCGACCGGGGAGCTGTTTTTT
TRBJ1-1 | - | TRBV30 | - | CAWSVQRGTEAFF | TGTGCCTGGAGTGTACAAAGGGGCACTGAAGCTTTCTTT
TRBJ1-2 | - | TRBV6-5 | - | CASSSTSDGYTF | TGTGCCAGCAGTTCGACGTCCGATGGCTACACCTTC
TRBJ1-3 | few | TRBV30 | - | CAWGARTDTIYF | TGTGCCTGGGGGGCGCGGACGGACACCATATATTTT
TRBJ1-1 | medium-sized | TRBV6-5 | TRBD1 | CASIPRTGRNTEAFF | TGTGCCAGCATTCCTCGGACAGGGAGGAACACTGAAGCTTTCTTT
TRBJ2-3 | - | TRBV28 | - | CASSLSTGAHADTQYF | TGTGCCAGCAGTTTAAGTACGGGTGCCCACGCAGATACGCAGTATTTT
TRBJ1-6 | - | TRBV5-1 | TRBD1 | CASSSWTGGTSSYNSPLHF | TGCGCCAGCAGCTCTTGGACAGGAGGTACCAGCTCCTATAATTCACCCCTCCACTTT
TRBJ2-1 | - | TRBV24-1 | - | CAIGGESGGVGEQFF | TGTGCCATCGGAGGGGAGAGCGGTGGGGTCGGGGAGCAGTTCTTC
TRBJ1-4 | - | TRBV30 | - | CAWSVGGVGEKLFF | TGTGCCTGGAGTGTTGGGGGGGTAGGGGAAAAACTGTTTTTT
TRBJ2-1 | - | TRBV6-5 | - | CASTRQGLGYNEQFF | TGTGCCAGCACCCGTCAGGGGCTGGGATACAATGAGCAGTTCTTC
TRBJ2-5 | once | TRBV7-2 | - | CASRTSAMMETQYF | TGTGCCAGCAGAACGTCGGCTATGATGGAGACCCAGTACTTC
TRBJ2-2 | - | TRBV2 | TRBD1 | CASLRQGSKNTGELFF | TGTGCCAGCCTTAGACAGGGTTCTAAGAACACCGGGGAGCTGTTTTTT
TRBJ1-1 | - | TRBV27 | - | CASSLAGVALYTEAFF | TGTGCCAGCAGTTTAGCCGGTGTGGCACTCTACACTGAAGCTTTCTTT